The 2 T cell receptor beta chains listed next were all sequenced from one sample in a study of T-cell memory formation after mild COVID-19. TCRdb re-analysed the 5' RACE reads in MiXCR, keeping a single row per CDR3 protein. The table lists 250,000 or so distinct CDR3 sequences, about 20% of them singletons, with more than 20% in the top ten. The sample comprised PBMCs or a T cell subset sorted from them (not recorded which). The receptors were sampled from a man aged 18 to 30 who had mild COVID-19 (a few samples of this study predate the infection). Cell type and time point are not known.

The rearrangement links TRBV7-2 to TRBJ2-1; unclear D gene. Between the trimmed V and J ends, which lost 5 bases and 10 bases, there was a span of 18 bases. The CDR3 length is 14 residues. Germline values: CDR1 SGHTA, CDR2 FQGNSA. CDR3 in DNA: TGTGCCAGCAGCCCACACACCGGACGAGAAGAGCAGTTCTTC. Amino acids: CASSPHTGREEQFF.

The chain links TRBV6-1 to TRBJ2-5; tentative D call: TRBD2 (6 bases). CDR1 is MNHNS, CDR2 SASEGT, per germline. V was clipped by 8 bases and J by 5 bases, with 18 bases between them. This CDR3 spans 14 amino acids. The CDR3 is CASQLELARETQYF. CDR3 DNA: TGTGCCAGCCAGCTGGAACTAGCTCGGGAGACCCAGTACTTC.